This T cell receptor (beta chain) was profiled in a study of blood T cell repertoires in COVID-19 (dated by TCRdb to 2020 to 2021). The study in broad terms: Collaborator samples came from the United States, Italy and Spain and covered acute and convalescent phases of COVID-19. The prospective study material was composed of cDNA or gDNA derived from T cells, B-cell-depleted T cells, or PBMCs. Where available, HLA class I and class II types were obtained from metadata supplied by the sample provider rather than from assay-based typing. A freely available public database, intended as a resource for researchers studying the immune response to SARS-CoV-2, is where the repertoires were released. The sample metadata nearly always contained a de-identified subject ID, COVID-19 status, age in years and sex. Subjects who had been exposed to COVID-19, were actively infected with it, or had recovered from it provided the deeply sampled blood TCRbeta repertoires that made up the dataset. Samples came from the ongoing ImmuneRACE study (first 160 participants) plus 1,254 subjects from 6 global collaborators. Points the paper makes about the study in general: Clinical and demographic metadata were provided uncurated, with the amount varying by source and participant.

The immunoSEQ Assay, a bias-controlled multiplex PCR, was used to amplify TCRbeta CDR3 regions from genomic DNA. Regarding the original processing steps: Nucleated cell counts per sample were estimated from amplification of reference gene primers within the assay. To quantify the absolute abundance of each unique TCRbeta CDR3 rearrangement, sequence reads were collapsed and filtered. For each sample, productive Simpson clonality was calculated by taking the square root of Simpson's diversity index across productive rearrangements. Not all clones reach the TCRdb copy of this immuneACCESS table, which keeps in-frame sequences only. Checked studies attribute under half of the gap to unresolved V genes and leave the rest unexplained. The D gene and trimming were derived from the DNA, and the V and J assignments and clone size from that table. For this sample the table gives under 500,000 clones, of which around 89% were detected only once. Jointly, the top ten make up roughly 4% of the sample.

Collaborating institutions collected whole blood in K2EDTA tubes following their own protocols. Collaborator samples were shipped for TCRbeta analysis as frozen whole blood, isolated PBMCs, or DNA extracted from either sample type. As to this clone: Its antigen is unknown. It has no much larger one-base neighbor in the sample; base qualities were not kept.

Sequences KGHSH (CDR1) and LQKENI (CDR2) are obtained from the germline V gene. The CDR3 covers 15 residues, taking in both the cysteine and the phenylalanine. Of all the DNA, just the CDR3 is kept, 45 bases in frame from base 1. From V the trimming removes 3 bases and from J it removes 4 bases, while the gene matches leave 5 bases of the junction unaccounted for. The receptor was isolated from a woman in her twenties or thirties with acute or convalescent COVID-19. The sequenced sample was peripheral blood. Recombination connected TRBV18 to TRBJ2-3, and 9 junction bases match TRBD2. CDR3 sequence: CASSPQRGVSDTQYF. The DNA sequence is given as TGTGCCAGCTCACCCCAGCGGGGGGTATCAGATACGCAGTATTTT.